The rows below give T cell receptor beta chains drawn from one sample of a study of shared clonotypes between healthy human individuals. Sequenced by immunoSEQ multiplex PCR; TCRdb stores in-frame clones only, minus some. Among millions of clones, 85% to 95% were seen once, and the ten largest hold about 1.8%. The sequenced material came from naive CD8+ T cells from PBMCs. These receptor sequences come from a man aged 18 to 29 in good health. Some clones in this sample may be carry-over from other donors' samples. CDR3s include the opening cysteine and the closing phenylalanine or tryptophan. The D gene is left open where the match is weak. The size field is filled for only some rows; it gives once, few, many or a size class.

TRBV28	.	.	TRBJ1-5	TGTGCCAGCAGTTTAGAGCCGACTTACAATCAGCCCCAGCATTTT	CASSLEPTYNQPQHF
TRBV29-1	TRBD2	once	TRBJ2-3	TGCAGCGTTGATCCGACTAGCGGGAGTATGAATACGCAGTATTTT	CSVDPTSGSMNTQYF
TRBV9	.	.	TRBJ2-7	TGTGCCAGCAGCGATGGGAGCTACGAGCAGTACTTC	CASSDGSYEQYF
TRBV5-4	TRBD1	.	TRBJ1-2	TGTGCCAGCAGCTGGACAGGGTCCGACTATGGCTACACCTTC	CASSWTGSDYGYTF
TRBV6-1	.	.	TRBJ1-2	TGTGCCAGCAGTGAAAGATCTGGGACCCCCTATGGCTACACCTTC	CASSERSGTPYGYTF
TRBV7-9	.	once	TRBJ2-1	TGTGCCAGCAGCTTAGTGCTAGGACAATACAATGAGCAGTTCTTC	CASSLVLGQYNEQFF
TRBV9	.	.	TRBJ1-2	TGTGCCAGCAGCGTTTGGGAGGGTGGCTACACCTTC	CASSVWEGGYTF
TRBV6-5	.	.	TRBJ2-2	TGTGCCAGCAGTTACCTTGGACGGGAGAACACCGGGGAGCTGTTTTTT	CASSYLGRENTGELFF
TRBV7-2	TRBD1	.	TRBJ2-1	TGTGCCAGCAGCGACCGGGACAGGGTCCACAATGAGCAGTTCTTC	CASSDRDRVHNEQFF
TRBV30	.	.	TRBJ2-7	TGTGCCTGGAGTGTATCAAGCGAGCAGTACTTC	CAWSVSSEQYF
TRBV2	.	.	TRBJ2-7	TGTGCCAGCACGTCGACCCCCGCTAGGTACGAGCAGTACTTC	CASTSTPARYEQYF
TRBV7-8	TRBD2	.	TRBJ2-4	TGTGCCAGCACCCCGCGGGGAGCGGGAGGGGCCAAAAACATTCAGTACTTC	CASTPRGAGGAKNIQYF
TRBV10-3	.	once	TRBJ2-1	TGTGCCATCAGGGGGTGGGGGAATGAGCAGTTCTTC	CAIRGWGNEQFF
TRBV5-1	TRBD1	.	TRBJ2-7	TGCGCCAGCAGCTTGGGGACCGGGACAGCTTTCTACGAGCAGTACTTC	CASSLGTGTAFYEQYF
TRBV13	TRBD2	.	TRBJ2-1	TGTGCCAGCAGCTTATGGGGGAGGGATGGCAATGAGCAGTTCTTC	CASSLWGRDGNEQFF
TRBV5-5	.	.	TRBJ2-2	TGTGCCAGCAGCGCGAGTATCTCCGGGGAGCTGTTTTTT	CASSASISGELFF
TRBV13	TRBD2	.	TRBJ2-4	TGTGCCAGCAGCCCCAACGGGGGGATAGCCAAAAACATTCAGTACTTC	CASSPNGGIAKNIQYF
TRBV30	.	.	TRBJ1-5	TGTGCCTGGAGTGTCGAAGGGAATCAGCCCCAGCATTTT	CAWSVEGNQPQHF
TRBV9	.	.	TRBJ1-1	TGTGCCAGCAGCGTAGGGAGACTGAACACTGAAGCTTTCTTT	CASSVGRLNTEAFF
TRBV11-2	TRBD2	.	TRBJ2-1	TGTGCCAGCAGCCCTCAGTTCAGCGGGAGGGCCTCAAATGAGCAGTTCTTC	CASSPQFSGRASNEQFF
TRBV27	.	.	TRBJ2-7	TGTGCCAGCAGCTCCCCTACAGGGAACGAGCAGTACTTC	CASSSPTGNEQYF
TRBV7-2	.	once	TRBJ2-1	TGTGCCAGCAGCTATTCGACCGTTTCCTACAATGAGCAGTTCTTC	CASSYSTVSYNEQFF
TRBV2	.	.	TRBJ1-1	TGTGCCAGCAGTGAAGGAGGGTTACAAGCTTTCTTT	CASSEGGLQAFF
TRBV7-9	.	.	TRBJ1-3	TGTGCCAGCAGCTTAGAGGCAGGGACCTACTCTGGAAACACCATATATTTT	CASSLEAGTYSGNTIYF
TRBV7-8	.	.	TRBJ2-3	TGTGCCAGCGTCCTGGGGCCGGATACGCAGTATTTT	CASVLGPDTQYF
TRBV4-3	TRBD1	.	TRBJ2-7	TGCGCCAGCAGCCAACTGTGGGCTGGGGACAGGGTCTACGAGCAGTACTTC	CASSQLWAGDRVYEQYF
TRBV7-8	.	.	TRBJ1-1	TGTGCCAGCAGCCTAGGGCGGGGGGCTGAAGCTTTCTTT	CASSLGRGAEAFF
TRBV9	TRBD2	.	TRBJ2-1	TGTGCCAGCAGCGCTGGGGCTAGCGGCTACAATGAGCAGTTCTTC	CASSAGASGYNEQFF
TRBV15	TRBD1	.	TRBJ2-1	TGTGCCACCAGCAGAGAACGGGACAGGGGGGACAATGAGCAGTTCTTC	CATSRERDRGDNEQFF
TRBV6-5	.	.	TRBJ1-1	TGTGCCAGCAGTGAGGGAACTGAAGCTTTCTTT	CASSEGTEAFF
TRBV5-6	TRBD1	.	TRBJ1-4	TGTGCCAGCAGCGGTGGGACAGGGCGGGGTGAAAAACTGTTTTTT	CASSGGTGRGEKLFF
TRBV18	TRBD1	.	TRBJ2-7	TGTGCCAGCTCACCACCGGGGACAGGGTACCACGAGCAGTACTTC	CASSPPGTGYHEQYF
TRBV6-1	.	.	TRBJ1-2	TGTGCCAGCAGCGAAACTGAATCGGCTGGGAACGGCTACACCTTC	CASSETESAGNGYTF
TRBV5-1	.	once	TRBJ1-2	TGCGCCAGCAGCTTGGGAGCCCCTAGCGGTAACTATGGCTACACCTTC	CASSLGAPSGNYGYTF
TRBV27	TRBD1	.	TRBJ2-7	TGTGCCAGCAGCTCGGACAGGGTGGGGGAGCAGTACTTC	CASSSDRVGEQYF
TRBV7-9	.	once	TRBJ2-1	TGTGCCAGCAGCGCTAGTGCTCCCAATGAGCAGTTCTTC	CASSASAPNEQFF
TRBV6-1	.	.	TRBJ2-3	TGTGCCAGCCGTGTGACAGCGGATACGCAGTATTTT	CASRVTADTQYF
TRBV7-8	.	.	TRBJ2-3	TGTGCCAGCAGCTTAGGAAGAGATACGCAGTATTTT	CASSLGRDTQYF
TRBV19	.	.	TRBJ2-1	TGTGCCAGTAGTATAAAAAGCGGCTCCTACAATGAGCAGTTCTTC	CASSIKSGSYNEQFF
TRBV7-9	.	.	TRBJ1-5	TGTGCCAGCAGCTCAAGGGAGCAGCCCCAGCATTTT	CASSSREQPQHF
TRBV6-4	.	once	TRBJ2-7	TGTGCCAGCCCTCCTCTGGGGCGGGGCTACGAGCAGTACTTC	CASPPLGRGYEQYF
TRBV29-1	TRBD2	.	TRBJ2-5	TGCAGCTCCCTACTAGCGGGAGAGGAGACCCAGTACTTC	CSSLLAGEETQYF
TRBV5-1	TRBD1	few	TRBJ1-1	TGCGCCAGCAGGCAGGGGGATGGAGCTTTCTTT	CASRQGDGAFF
TRBV11-2	.	.	TRBJ2-1	TGTGCCAGCAGCCCGACTAGGGGGTACAATGAGCAGTTCTTC	CASSPTRGYNEQFF
TRBV7-2	.	.	TRBJ1-5	TGTGCCAGCAGCTTAGCCCTCATGGGGGATCAGCCCCAGCATTTT	CASSLALMGDQPQHF
TRBV7-4	TRBD1	.	TRBJ2-1	TGTGCCAGCAGCCGGGACAGACCCCTGGGCAATGAGCAGTTCTTC	CASSRDRPLGNEQFF
TRBV19	.	few	TRBJ2-2	TGTGCCAGTCTTGGGGGCGGGGAGCTGTTTTTT	CASLGGGELFF